The entry below describes one TCR beta chain. The data derive from a study of blood T cell repertoires in COVID-19. The CDR3 contains 19 residues. The V gene lost 8 bases and the J gene lost 2 bases, with 29 bases spanning the gap. Germline CDR1 reads MNHEY; CDR2 reads SMNVEV (reference sequence). Produced via immunoSEQ multiplex PCR; TCRdb's table is partial and in-frame only. The data show under 400,000 clones, about nine tenths seen once. Sequenced material: PBMCs or T cells enriched from blood (not recorded which). The chain employs TRBV27 and TRBJ2-3, with D perhaps matching TRBD2 (7 bases). The sequence was collected from a young woman who had been exposed to COVID-19. The CDR3: CASHKRGGATSQLTDTQYF. The CDR3 region has the DNA TGTGCCAGCCACAAAAGGGGGGGGGCGACCAGCCAACTCACAGATACGCAGTATTTT.